This T cell receptor (beta chain) emerged from a study of T cells in Graves' hyperthyroidism and ophthalmopathy. The PBMCs had their origin in roughly 9.4 ml of fresh peripheral blood. This clonotype appeared a few times. Since a much larger clone is just one base distant, this may be a read error. Amplification of TCR beta CDR3 regions used RNA as the template. First-round RT-PCR with HTBI primers amplified the TCR CDR3 region. Via MiXCR, TCRdb re-called the multiplex PCR reads, giving one row per CDR3 protein. The table shows some 720,000 distinct CDR3 sequences, with roughly 15% occurring only once. The specimen sequenced was blood. The TCR was taken from a man aged 18-30 years with Graves' hyperthyroidism.

This CDR3 is CASSAGEIDEQYF. The CDR3 coding sequence is TGTGCCAGCAGTGCCGGCGAGATTGACGAGCAGTACTTC. The chain is built from TRBV2 and TRBJ2-7; D unresolved. V was clipped by 4 bases and J by 5 bases, with 12 bases between them. This CDR3 contains 13 residues. Germline V gene data show CDR1 as SNHLY and CDR2 as FYNNEI.